Sequencing of this TCR beta chain was carried out in a study of chemoradiotherapy in HPV16-positive cancers. This clone was seen once. From germline, CDR1 is SGHVS and CDR2 FQNEAQ. The CDR3 covers 13 residues. V was trimmed by 5 bases and J by 1 base, leaving 8 bases between them. Using immunoSEQ multiplex PCR, the repertoire was profiled, and TCRdb retains in-frame clones only, with some absent. The table includes 11,000 or so clones, approximately 73% detected once. The receptor's source is a human donor with HPV-associated anogenital cancer. This sample was gathered from a patient who underwent chemoradiotherapy. V and J are TRBV7-8 and TRBJ1-1; D not certain. CDR3 region: CASSPLGNTEAFF. CDR3 DNA: TGTGCCAGCAGCCCTTTGGGGAACACTGAAGCTTTCTTT.